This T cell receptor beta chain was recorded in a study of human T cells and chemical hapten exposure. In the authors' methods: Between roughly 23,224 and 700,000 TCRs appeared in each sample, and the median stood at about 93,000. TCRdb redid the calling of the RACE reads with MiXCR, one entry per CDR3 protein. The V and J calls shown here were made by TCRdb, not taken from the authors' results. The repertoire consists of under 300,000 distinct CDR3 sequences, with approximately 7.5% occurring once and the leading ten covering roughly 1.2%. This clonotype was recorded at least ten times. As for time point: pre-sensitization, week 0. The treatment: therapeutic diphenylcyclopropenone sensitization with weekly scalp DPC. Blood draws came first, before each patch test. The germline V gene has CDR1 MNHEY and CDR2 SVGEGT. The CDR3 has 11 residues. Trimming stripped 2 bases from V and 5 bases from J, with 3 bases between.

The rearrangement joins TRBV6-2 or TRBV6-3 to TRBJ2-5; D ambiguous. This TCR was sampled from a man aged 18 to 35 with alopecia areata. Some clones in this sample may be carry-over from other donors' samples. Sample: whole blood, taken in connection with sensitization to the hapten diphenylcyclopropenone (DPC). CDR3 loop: CASSYPETQYF. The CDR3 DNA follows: TGTGCCAGCAGTTACCCTGAGACCCAGTACTTC.